The clone carrying this TCR beta chain showed up just a few times. These data come from a study of blood T cells in healthy people across ages. The overall study: Every two T cells gave about one barcoded beta molecule via template switching.

Alongside a J-beta primer mix, a sample-barcoded 5' primer served in a second PCR lasting about 7 to 12 cycles. Every cDNA molecule carried a tag from a template-switch adaptor bearing 12 random nucleotides. TCRdb re-called the 5' RACE reads through MiXCR, storing one row per CDR3 protein. The sample lists over 1,200,000 distinct CDR3 sequences, around 59% occurring once. The TCR was taken from a man aged 18 to 30 in good health. Sequenced material: blood.

This CDR3 is CASSRTGASTDTQYF. The CDR3 DNA reads as TGTGCCAGCTCACGGACAGGAGCTAGCACAGATACGCAGTATTTT. The chain joins TRBV18 to TRBJ2-3, with 7 bases aligning to TRBD1. Germline V gene data show CDR1 as KGHSH and CDR2 as LQKENI. This CDR3 is 15 amino acids long. V was clipped by 4 bases and J by 0 bases; unmatched bases: 4.